The 23 T cell receptor beta chains below all came from one sample that was sequenced in a study of cytomegalovirus exposure and HLA in healthy donors. In the PCR, 60 Vbeta and 13 Jbeta primers were used. The data were produced by immunoSEQ multiplex PCR, yet TCRdb's version contains in-frame clones alone and is incomplete. Here the sample spans around 130,000 clones, 61% being singletons. The material sequenced was PBMCs. These receptors were collected from a male donor in good health and CMV-seronegative.

The chain employs TRBV18 and TRBJ2-7; possible D gene TRBD1, 5 bases. The germline gives CDR1 KGHSH, CDR2 LQKENI. Trimming took 1 base from V and 2 from J, leaving 9 bases between them. There are 14 residues in the CDR3. The CDR3 sequence is CASSPLPGTYEQYF. The CDR3 DNA follows: TGTGCCAGCTCACCACTTCCAGGGACCTACGAGCAGTACTTC.

In this sample, this clone turned up a few times. V usage is TRBV7-6 and J usage is TRBJ1-3; tentatively, D is TRBD1 (6 bases). This CDR3 contains 12 residues. CDR1 and CDR2 (germline): SGHVS, FNYEAQ. The V and J ends lost 2 bases and 13 bases respectively, with 12 bases between them. For the CDR3, the DNA is TGTGCCAGCAGCTTACAAAGACAGGAGATATATTTT. This encodes CASSLQRQEIYF. The whole variable domain, remainder taken from reference TRBV7-6 and TRBJ1-3, is GAGVSQSPRYKVTKRGQDVALRCDPISGHVSLYWYRQALGQGPEFLTYFNYEAQQDKSGLPNDRFSAERPEGSISTLTIQRTEQRDSAMYRCASSLQRQEIYFGEGSWLTVV.

This clone was seen only once. This sequence joins TRBV2 and TRBJ1-2; 8 bases line up with TRBD1. The CDR3 spans 13 residues. Per the germline V gene, CDR1 is SNHLY and CDR2 is FYNNEI. J was trimmed by 4 bases and V by 6 bases; bases with no gene match: 4. The CDR3 here is CASSPQGGYGYTF. The CDR3 DNA reads as TGTGCCAGCAGCCCACAGGGGGGCTATGGCTACACCTTC.

The V gene is TRBV5-1, the J gene TRBJ1-2, with a weak D call TRBD1 (6 bases). Trimming left V 0 bases short and J 6 bases short, with 12 bases between. The CDR3 totals 14 residues. CDR1 is SGHRS and CDR2 is YFSETQ in the germline V gene. CDR3 sequence: CASSLGGRKNGYTF. CDR3 coding DNA: TGCGCCAGCAGCTTGGGGGGGCGCAAGAATGGCTACACCTTC.

This chain uses TRBV27 with TRBJ2-2; 8 bases map to TRBD2. The CDR3 contains 17 residues. V shed 0 bases and J 4 bases; nucleotides not matched to a gene: 7. From germline, CDR1 is MNHEY and CDR2 SMNVEV (reference sequence). As DNA, the CDR3 is TGTGCCAGCAGTTTATCCCTGGCTAGCGGGCTCACCGGGGAGCTGTTTTTT. Amino acids: CASSLSLASGLTGELFF.

The chain combines TRBV7-2 with TRBJ1-1; TRBD1 matches 7 bases. CDR1 and CDR2 (germline): SGHTA, FQGNSA. This CDR3 is built from 16 residues. J gave up 3 bases and V 5 bases, and 12 bases lay outside the gene matches. CDR3 in amino acids: CASSPRGYRGDTEAFF. CDR3 bases: TGTGCCAGCAGCCCCCGGGGGTACAGGGGTGACACTGAAGCTTTCTTT.

A single count supports this clone. V gene TRBV19 combines with J gene TRBJ2-1; D possibly corresponds to TRBD2 (6 bases). The germline V gene encodes CDR1 LNHDA and CDR2 SQIVND (reference sequence). Trimming removed 4 bases from V and 4 bases from J, with 14 bases in between. The CDR3 sequence is 15 residues long. The CDR3 loop reads CASSTSGLTYNEQFF. In DNA form, the CDR3 reads TGTGCCAGTAGTACCTCGGGACTTACTTACAATGAGCAGTTCTTC.

The CDR3 bases are TGTGCCAGTAGTCCGGGACTAGGAGGGGAGACCCAGTACTTC. Its translation is CASSPGLGGETQYF. The chain employs TRBV19 and TRBJ2-5, with 8 bases matching TRBD2. J gave up 5 bases and V 5 bases, and 7 bases lay outside the gene matches. This CDR3 region has 14 residues. The germline V gene encodes CDR1 LNHDA and CDR2 SQIVND (reference sequence).

CDR3 loop: CASSWGGVRTEAFF. In DNA, the CDR3 is TGTGCCAGCAGTTGGGGGGGGGTTCGGACTGAAGCTTTCTTT. The J gene is TRBJ1-1, the V gene TRBV25-1; D is perhaps TRBD1 (5 bases). V lost 5 bases and J 5 bases, leaving 15 bases between the germline ends. This CDR3 is 14 amino acids long. Germline V lookup: CDR1 MGHDK, CDR2 SYGVNS. Using reference TRBV25-1 and TRBJ1-1 for the parts outside the CDR3, the full variable domain is EADIYQTPRYLVIGTGKKITLECSQTMGHDKMYWYQQDPGMELHLIHYSYGVNSTEKGDLSSESTVSRIRTEHFPLTLESARPSHTSQYLCASSWGGVRTEAFFGQGTRLTVV.

This chain connects TRBV6-5 to TRBJ1-4, with TRBD1 as a possible D gene (6 bases). From germline, CDR1 is MNHEY and CDR2 SVGAGI. Trimming cost V 10 bases and J 7 bases, with 13 bases left between them. The CDR3 spans 12 residues. The CDR3: CATSDRIEKLFF. CDR3 DNA sequence: TGTGCCACGTCAGACAGGATTGAAAAACTGTTTTTT.

The V and J genes are TRBV18 and TRBJ2-3, with TRBD1 matching over 8 bases. The V segment lost 3 bases and the J segment 0 bases; nucleotides outside the gene matches: 5. CDR3 length equals 16 residues. Germline V CDR1 and CDR2: KGHSH, LQKENI. Here the CDR3 reads CASSPRTGLSTDTQYF. For the CDR3, the DNA is TGTGCCAGCTCACCCCGGACAGGGCTAAGCACAGATACGCAGTATTTT.

This clone was detected only once. V is TRBV7-3 and J is TRBJ2-5; D may be TRBD1 (6 bases). CDR1 is SGHTA and CDR2 is FQGTGA in the germline V gene. V lost 5 bases to trimming and J lost 0 bases, with 13 bases between them. The CDR3 runs 15 residues. The CDR3 nucleotides are TGTGCCAGCAGCCTAGGACAGTCCTACCAAGAGACCCAGTACTTC. It specifies CASSLGQSYQETQYF. The full variable domain, completed using reference TRBV7-3 and TRBJ2-5, is GAGVSQTPSNKVTEKGKYVELRCDPISGHTALYWYRQSLGQGPEFLIYFQGTGAADDSGLPNDRFFAVRPEGSVSTLKIQRTERGDSAVYLCASSLGQSYQETQYFGPGTRLLVL.

A single count supports this clone. The V gene is TRBV6-5, the J gene TRBJ1-2; D call uncertain. The V gene lost 6 bases and the J gene lost 4 bases, with 9 bases spanning the gap. The CDR3 length is 12 residues. Germline V gene lookup returns CDR1 MNHEY and CDR2 SVGAGI. The DNA of the CDR3 is TGTGCCAGCAGACAAACGGGCTATGGCTACACCTTC. Translating it yields CASRQTGYGYTF.

In its sample, this clone was seen a few times. This chain uses TRBV5-4 with TRBJ1-2; 7 positions agree with TRBD1. Germline V gene lookup returns CDR1 SGHNT and CDR2 YYREEE (reference sequence). The CDR3 has 13 amino acids. Trimming removed 5 bases from V and 8 bases from J; junction bases left unmatched: 9. This CDR3 is CASRKDREYGYTF. The CDR3 nucleotides read TGTGCCAGCAGAAAAGACAGGGAGTACGGCTACACCTTC.

The chain is built from TRBV7-2 and TRBJ1-3; D is ambiguous. The V end was cut by 5 bases, the J end by 4 bases, with 15 bases between. CDR3 length: 15 residues. Germline V gene lookup returns CDR1 SGHTA and CDR2 FQGNSA. Here the CDR3 reads CASSPTPATGNTIYF. The CDR3 nucleotides are TGTGCCAGCAGCCCCACCCCGGCGACAGGAAACACCATATATTTT. Filled out from reference TRBV7-2 and TRBJ1-3, the complete variable domain reads GAGVSQSPSNKVTEKGKDVELRCDPISGHTALYWYRQSLGQGLEFLIYFQGNSAPDKSGLPSDRFSAERTGGSVSTLTIQRTQQEDSAVYLCASSPTPATGNTIYFGEGSWLTVV.

The gene calls are TRBV25-1 and TRBJ2-5, with a weak D call TRBD1 (6 bases). Germline CDR1 is MGHDK and CDR2 is SYGVNS. The CDR3 totals 15 residues. The V end lost 2 bases, the J end lost 1 base, and 11 bases lay between the germline ends. CDR3 bases: TGTGCCAGCAGTGAAGTGGGGGCGGGCCAAGAGACCCAGTACTTC. It encodes CASSEVGAGQETQYF.

The chain links TRBV5-6 to TRBJ2-7, with 7 bases that match TRBD1. CDR1 and CDR2 from the germline V gene are SGHDT and YYEEEE. The junction had 4 bases not matched to a gene; V was cut back by 0 bases and J by 4 bases. CDR3 size: 14 residues. CDR3 bases: TGTGCCAGCAGCTTGGGCTGGACAGGATACGAGCAGTACTTC. Translating it yields CASSLGWTGYEQYF.

This clone came up a few times. The chain combines TRBV9 with TRBJ1-6; 9 bases line up with TRBD1. The V gene's germline CDR1 is SGDLS and CDR2 YYNGEE. V lost 3 bases and J lost 2; bases outside the gene matches: 6. This CDR3 is 17 amino acids long. The chain's CDR3 is CASSATGGAAYNSPLHF. The CDR3 DNA sequence: TGTGCCAGCAGCGCCACAGGGGGCGCCGCCTATAATTCACCCCTCCACTTT.

This clone was counted between two and nine times. The chain is built from TRBV5-1 and TRBJ1-5, with D unresolved. The germline V gene has CDR1 SGHRS and CDR2 YFSETQ. V was clipped by 7 bases and J by 0 bases, with 5 bases between them. This CDR3 is built from 12 residues. This CDR3 is CASLYSNQPQHF. CDR3 nucleotide sequence: TGCGCCAGCTTATATAGCAATCAGCCCCAGCATTTT.

The J gene is TRBJ1-1, the V gene TRBV2; TRBD1 might be the D (5 bases). Germline V lookup: CDR1 SNHLY, CDR2 FYNNEI. V was clipped by 1 base and J by 2 bases, with 11 bases between them. The CDR3 is 15 amino acids. This CDR3 is CASSEGYRGNTEAFF. CDR3 DNA: TGTGCCAGCAGTGAAGGGTATAGGGGAAACACTGAAGCTTTCTTT.

This clone was recorded once. The chain recombines TRBV7-8 with TRBJ1-5; no definite D call. Deletions cut 4 bases from V and 7 bases from J, with 11 bases between. This CDR3 is 13 amino acids long. CDR1 and CDR2 (germline): SGHVS, FQNEAQ. CDR3 residues: CASSSQEGQPQHF. The CDR3 nucleotides are TGTGCCAGCAGCTCTCAAGAGGGCCAGCCCCAGCATTTT.

The chain carries TRBV6-6 and TRBJ2-7, with 11 bases aligning to TRBD1. The CDR3 contains 15 residues. CDR1 and CDR2 from the germline V gene are MNHNY and SVGAGI (reference sequence). V lost 5 bases, J lost 3 bases, and 6 bases stayed unmatched. The CDR3 is CASSNRDRGIYEQYF. CDR3 DNA sequence: TGTGCCAGCAGTAACCGGGACAGGGGGATCTACGAGCAGTACTTC.

V is TRBV11-3 and J is TRBJ1-1; D not resolved. V was clipped by 3 bases and J by 1 base, with 6 bases between them. The CDR3 totals 13 residues. Germline V gives CDR1 SGHNT, CDR2 YENEEA. The CDR3 loop reads CASSFMANTEAFF. The DNA for the CDR3 is TGTGCCAGCAGCTTTATGGCGAACACTGAAGCTTTCTTT.